Listed below are T cell receptor beta chains from one sample, sequenced in a study of cytomegalovirus exposure and HLA in healthy donors. Some clones are missing from TCRdb's copy, which holds only in-frame ones; the method was immunoSEQ multiplex PCR. Of about 240,000 clones in the sample, roughly 86% were seen once. The source material was PBMCs. The receptors stem from a woman aged 25-40 years in good health and CMV-seropositive. Both conserved end residues are part of each CDR3. The order of the fields is D gene, V gene, J gene, CDR3 length, CDR3 protein. D genes are given only for firm matches.

D: .; V: TRBV11-3; J: TRBJ2-6; length: 15; CDR3: CASSFQGGGANVLTF
D: .; V: TRBV7-3; J: TRBJ2-3; length: 15; CDR3: CASSLTRSYTDTQYF
D: .; V: TRBV30; J: TRBJ1-3; length: 11; CDR3: CGGGSGNTIYF
D: .; V: TRBV6-5; J: TRBJ2-7; length: 11; CDR3: CASTLSYEQYF
D: TRBD2; V: TRBV4-2; J: TRBJ2-7; length: 17; CDR3: CASSQGTTSGSWDEQYF
D: TRBD2; V: TRBV5-1; J: TRBJ2-7; length: 20; CDR3: CASRLGSAGTRATGAYEQYF
D: TRBD1; V: TRBV23-1; J: TRBJ2-7; length: 17; CDR3: CASSQHDRGRHAYEQYF
D: TRBD1; V: TRBV28; J: TRBJ1-1; length: 15; CDR3: CASSLSGQGASEAFF
D: .; V: TRBV28; J: TRBJ2-4; length: 13; CDR3: CASEDRGTNIQYF
D: .; V: TRBV28; J: TRBJ2-7; length: 13; CDR3: CATQPLGGLEQYF
D: .; V: TRBV30; J: TRBJ1-1; length: 11; CDR3: CALTENTEAFF
D: TRBD1; V: TRBV5-1; J: TRBJ2-1; length: 16; CDR3: CASSLGGTGNFNEQFF
D: .; V: TRBV6-1; J: TRBJ2-5; length: 13; CDR3: CASSWTLQETQYF
D: .; V: TRBV27; J: TRBJ2-1; length: 14; CDR3: CASSLSQVYNEQFF
D: .; V: TRBV5-4; J: TRBJ2-7; length: 14; CDR3: CASSLGQSSYEQYF
D: .; V: TRBV28; J: TRBJ2-3; length: 14; CDR3: CASANTGVADTQYF
D: TRBD2; V: TRBV5-1; J: TRBJ2-2; length: 16; CDR3: CASSISSGRGPGELFF
D: .; V: TRBV27; J: TRBJ2-1; length: 15; CDR3: CASSPTSWDLNEQFF
D: TRBD2; V: TRBV2; J: .; length: 13; CDR3: CASSDKAGDEQYF
D: TRBD1; V: TRBV27; J: TRBJ2-7; length: 14; CDR3: CASSVGQGIHEQYF
D: .; V: TRBV7-9; J: TRBJ1-5; length: 13; CDR3: CASSFSPNQPQHF
D: TRBD2; V: TRBV2; J: TRBJ2-2; length: 15; CDR3: CASRGLAGVTGELFF
D: TRBD1; V: TRBV13; J: TRBJ2-7; length: 15; CDR3: CASSSRDRASYEQYF
D: TRBD2; V: TRBV7-3; J: TRBJ2-1; length: 16; CDR3: CASSLQGLGVYNEQFF
D: TRBD2; V: TRBV4-1; J: TRBJ2-1; length: 22; CDR3: CASSQVGVGFGEGRVSYNEQFF
D: TRBD1; V: TRBV6-5; J: TRBJ1-1; length: 15; CDR3: CASSYWTGMNTEAFF
D: .; V: TRBV9; J: TRBJ2-5; length: 14; CDR3: CASSVGVSQETQYF
D: .; V: TRBV2; J: TRBJ1-5; length: 12; CDR3: CASSSGPVPQHF
D: .; V: TRBV5-6; J: TRBJ2-1; length: 17; CDR3: CASSLELMSTSSNEQFF
D: .; V: TRBV21-1; J: TRBJ2-5; length: 20; CDR3: CASSKARQKGLAGGQETQYF
D: .; V: TRBV27; J: TRBJ1-5; length: 13; CDR3: CASGGSTNQPQHF
D: TRBD2; V: TRBV7-9; J: TRBJ2-1; length: 17; CDR3: CASSLAGGTSGYNEQFF
D: TRBD1; V: TRBV15; J: TRBJ2-7; length: 17; CDR3: CATSRDPWGTGGYEQYF
D: .; V: TRBV6-5; J: TRBJ2-1; length: 13; CDR3: CASTSPSDPEQFF
D: TRBD1; V: TRBV11-3; J: TRBJ1-2; length: 12; CDR3: CASSLETGLHTF
D: TRBD1; V: TRBV4-1; J: TRBJ2-6; length: 16; CDR3: CASRGQGRSGANVLTF
D: TRBD1; V: TRBV27; J: TRBJ2-7; length: 17; CDR3: CASRPLAGTGLVYEQYF